One sample yielded the 12 T cell receptor beta chains listed below, sequenced in a study of PD-L1 blockade in urothelial cancer. Profiling relied on immunoSEQ multiplex PCR, and the TCRdb table lists in-frame clones only, not all of them. Of 45,000 to 50,000 clones listed, 88% were seen once; the top ten hold around 3.9%. The sequenced sample was PBMCs, obtained around atezolizumab (anti-PD-L1) treatment. These receptors were obtained from a man older than 75 with urothelial cancer.

The chain couples TRBV23-1 to TRBJ1-3; D is perhaps TRBD1 (5 bases). Being an ORF, TRBV23-1 has a function that is uncertain. V lost 6 bases and J 1 base, leaving 7 bases between the germline ends. The CDR3 covers 13 residues. CDR3 sequence: CASRQVSGNTIYF. The CDR3 coding sequence is TGCGCCAGCAGACAGGTTTCTGGAAACACCATATATTTT.

This chain uses TRBV7-9 with TRBJ1-1; possibly TRBD1 for D (6 bases). V dropped 2 bases and J dropped 6 bases, with 13 bases sitting between them. The CDR3 is made up of 14 amino acids. The germline V gene encodes CDR1 SEHNR and CDR2 FQNEAQ (reference sequence). The CDR3 spells CASSLSRQDPEAFF. CDR3 coding DNA: TGTGCCAGCAGCTTATCCCGACAGGACCCTGAAGCTTTCTTT.

The genes are TRBV4-2 and TRBJ2-3; D call uncertain. Germline CDR1 and CDR2: LGHNA and YNFKEQ. V was shortened by 1 base and J by 0 bases, with 11 bases between the two germline ends. This CDR3 has 16 residues. Here the CDR3 DNA reads TGTGCCAGCAGCCAAGTAGAGGTCCCAAGCACAGATACGCAGTATTTT. It translates to CASSQVEVPSTDTQYF.

The V call is TRBV7-9, the J call TRBJ1-1, with D unresolved. Trimming took 4 bases from V and 2 from J, leaving 8 bases between them. The CDR3 has 13 amino acids. Germline CDR1 reads SEHNR; CDR2 reads FQNEAQ (reference sequence). DNA of the CDR3: TGTGCCAGCAGCTCCAACAGAAACACTGAAGCTTTCTTT. Its translation: CASSSNRNTEAFF. Together with reference TRBV7-9 and TRBJ1-1, the CDR3 gives the full variable domain: DTGVSQNPRHKITKRGQNVTFRCDPISEHNRLYWYRQTLGQGPEFLTYFQNEAQLEKSRLLSDRFSAERPKGSFSTLEIQRTEQGDSAMYLCASSSNRNTEAFFGQGTRLTVV.

The chain joins TRBV7-2 to TRBJ2-1; D is unclear. V was pared by 3 bases and J by 5 bases, with 11 bases between. The CDR3 runs to 14 residues. Per germline, CDR1 SGHTA and CDR2 FQGNSA. Here the CDR3 reads CASSFGRQHNEQFF. DNA of the CDR3: TGTGCCAGCAGCTTTGGCAGGCAACACAATGAGCAGTTCTTC.

On this clone itself: A single base separates this from a much larger clone, so it may be a read error. The CDR3 is CASSFGTANYGYTF. CDR3 DNA: TGTGCCAGCAGTTTTGGGACAGCTAACTATGGCTACACCTTC. The chain has TRBV5-6 and TRBJ1-2; 7 nucleotides align to TRBD1. Germline V CDR1 and CDR2: SGHDT, YYEEEE. The CDR3 length is 14 residues. V dropped 5 bases and J dropped 0; count of bases not matched to a gene: 4.

This clone has a handful of counts. V is TRBV25-1 and J is TRBJ2-1; 7 nucleotides match TRBD2. With 5 bases clipped from V and 7 bases from J, the junction kept 5 bases outside the gene matches. CDR1 and CDR2 from the germline V gene are MGHDK and SYGVNS. The CDR3 has 13 amino acids. In DNA, the CDR3 is TGTGCCAGCAGTAGGATTAGCGGGAATGAGCAGTTCTTC. Protein sequence: CASSRISGNEQFF.

The V gene is TRBV15, the J gene TRBJ2-5, with TRBD1 as a possible D gene (5 bases). This CDR3 spans 14 amino acids. The germline V and J ends were trimmed by 0 bases and 5 bases, with 10 bases remaining between them. Germline CDR1 reads LNHNV; CDR2 reads YYDKDF (reference sequence). As DNA, the CDR3 is TGTGCCACCAGCAGAGATCAGGGAAGGGAGACCCAGTACTTC. Its translation is CATSRDQGRETQYF.

This rearrangement joins TRBV19 to TRBJ1-5; tentative D call: TRBD1 (6 bases). There are 15 residues in the CDR3. V lost 5 bases and J 6 bases, leaving 17 bases between the germline ends. CDR1 LNHDA and CDR2 SQIVND come from the germline V gene (reference sequence). CDR3 region: CASSHTGTGSQPQHF. The CDR3 DNA follows: TGTGCCAGTAGTCACACAGGGACGGGGAGTCAGCCCCAGCATTTT.

The chain uses TRBV19 and TRBJ2-7; D is perhaps TRBD1 (6 bases). The CDR3 is 14 amino acids. Germline assignment: CDR1 LNHDA and CDR2 SQIVND (reference sequence). Trimming removed 5 bases from V and 2 bases from J, with 13 bases in between. DNA of the CDR3: TGTGCCAGTAGTCCCCCACAGGGACCCTACGAGCAGTACTTC. The encoded protein is CASSPPQGPYEQYF.

The rearrangement links TRBV30 to TRBJ2-3, with 9 bases matching TRBD1. Trimming removed 5 bases from V and 5 bases from J; junction bases left unmatched: 17. The CDR3 length is 17 residues. In germline, CDR1 is GTSNPN, CDR2 SVGIG (reference sequence). Here the CDR3 DNA reads TGTGCCTGGGGAACCGACCCGGACAGGGGATTTAGAGATACGCAGTATTTT. Amino acid sequence: CAWGTDPDRGFRDTQYF.

A few counts support this clone. This chain joins TRBV4-1 and TRBJ2-1; 9 bases line up with TRBD1. The V and J ends lost 3 bases and 9 bases, in that order; junction bases with no gene match: 12. The germline CDR1 and CDR2 sequences are MGHRA and YSYEKL. The CDR3 spans 16 residues. CDR3 nucleotides: TGCGCCAGCAGCCAGCGGCAACAGGGGGCAGGTAGTGAGCAGTTCTTC. This encodes CASSQRQQGAGSEQFF.